The 17 T cell receptor beta chains presented below share a single source sample, sequenced in a study of cytomegalovirus exposure and HLA in healthy donors. The PCR was carried out with 60 Vbeta primers and 13 Jbeta primers. Assay used: immunoSEQ multiplex PCR; TCRdb lists only in-frame clones, some missing. This table has fewer than 300,000 clones, approximately 90% appearing once. The sample taken for sequencing was PBMCs. The receptors derive from a man between 35 and 55 years old in good health and CMV-seropositive.

This chain uses TRBV18 with TRBJ2-7; possible D gene TRBD1, 8 bases. This CDR3 has 15 amino acids. V dropped 3 bases and J dropped 4 bases, with 16 bases sitting between them. Germline V gene sequence: CDR1 KGHSH, CDR2 LQKENI. The CDR3 spells CASSPLNRGGYEQYF. CDR3 nucleotides: TGTGCCAGCTCACCCCTCAACAGGGGGGGGTACGAGCAGTACTTC.

This rearrangement joins TRBV30 to TRBJ1-2, with 9 bases fitting TRBD1. Per germline, CDR1 GTSNPN and CDR2 SVGIG (reference sequence). The trim removed 2 bases at V and 9 bases at J, leaving 7 bases unmatched. This CDR3 comprises 13 residues. The CDR3 bases are TGTGCCTGGAGTTGGGGACAGGGATTGAGCTACACCTTC. Its translation is CAWSWGQGLSYTF.

This clone turned up a few times. The chain recombines TRBV2 with TRBJ2-1, with TRBD2 matching 7 bases. Germline V CDR1 and CDR2: SNHLY, FYNNEI. V was pared by 3 bases and J by 8 bases, with 10 bases of the junction left unmatched. The CDR3 loop spans 15 amino acids. CDR3 bases: TGTGCCAGCAGTGACTTGACGCTGGGGGGGGATGAGCAGTTCTTC. Its translation is CASSDLTLGGDEQFF.

DNA for the CDR3: TGTGCCAGCAGTACCGGACAGGCCGGCCTCTACGAGCAGTACTTC. This codes for CASSTGQAGLYEQYF. The V call is TRBV6-1, the J call TRBJ2-7; TRBD1 agrees at 7 bases. V was pared by 5 bases and J by 3 bases, with 10 bases of the junction left unmatched. Looked up from germline, CDR1 is MNHNS and CDR2 is SASEGT. The CDR3 consists of 15 residues.

J is TRBJ1-1 and V is TRBV29-1; D remains ambiguous. Looked up from germline, CDR1 is SQVTM and CDR2 is ANQGSEA. CDR3 length: 13 amino acids. The V gene lost 3 bases and the J gene lost 4 bases, with 12 bases spanning the gap. The CDR3 loop is CSVDPGWGTEAFF. DNA of the CDR3: TGCAGCGTTGATCCGGGGTGGGGCACTGAAGCTTTCTTT.

The chain is built from TRBV5-1 and TRBJ2-6, with a tentative D call TRBD2 (5 bases). CDR1 is SGHRS and CDR2 is YFSETQ in the germline V gene. The CDR3 covers 16 residues. V lost 0 bases and J lost 2, with 9 bases in between. Here the CDR3 reads CASSLGGSAGANVLTF. DNA of the CDR3: TGCGCCAGCAGCTTGGGCGGTAGCGCTGGGGCCAACGTCCTGACTTTC.

CDR3 amino acids: CASRGPSTNEQFF. The CDR3 DNA sequence: TGTGCCAGCAGGGGGCCATCGACCAATGAGCAGTTCTTC. The V and J genes are TRBV7-3 and TRBJ2-1; D possibly corresponds to TRBD1 (5 bases). The CDR3 spans 13 residues. V lost 6 bases to trimming and J lost 6 bases, with 12 bases between them. CDR1 and CDR2 from the germline V gene are SGHTA and FQGTGA.

The rearrangement links TRBV5-1 to TRBJ2-3; 8 bases fit TRBD1. CDR1 is SGHRS and CDR2 is YFSETQ in the germline V gene. CDR3 length: 15 amino acids. The V gene end was trimmed by 4 bases and the J gene end by 5 bases; junction bases not matched to a gene: 9. The CDR3 DNA is TGCGCCAGCAGCGCCGGACAGGGAGGCCAAGATACGCAGTATTTT. It specifies CASSAGQGGQDTQYF.

This chain links TRBV5-4 with TRBJ1-1; a possible D gene is TRBD1 (5 bases). This CDR3 is 16 amino acids long. Germline assignment: CDR1 SGHNT and CDR2 YYREEE (reference sequence). Trimming stripped 4 bases from V and 4 bases from J, with 20 bases between. The CDR3 nucleotides read TGTGCCAGCAGCCCCCCAACGGCCTACGGGGGCACTGAAGCTTTCTTT. This translates into CASSPPTAYGGTEAFF.

V is TRBV7-3 and J is TRBJ1-5; maybe TRBD1 (5 bases). V dropped 0 bases and J dropped 3 bases, with 9 bases sitting between them. The CDR3 has 15 residues. CDR1 and CDR2 from the germline V gene are SGHTA and FQGTGA. CDR3 nucleotide sequence: TGTGCCAGCAGCTTAACGGGGGGGGTCAATCAGCCCCAGCATTTT. Translation gives CASSLTGGVNQPQHF.

The V and J genes are TRBV2 and TRBJ2-7; 7 bases match TRBD1. Germline V gene data show CDR1 as SNHLY and CDR2 as FYNNEI. The CDR3 is 14 amino acids. V dropped 6 bases and J dropped 3; count of bases not matched to a gene: 8. The CDR3 region has the DNA TGTGCCAGCAGCAAGACAGGGATCAGCTACGAGCAGTACTTC. It specifies CASSKTGISYEQYF.

The J gene is TRBJ2-1, the V gene TRBV7-9; D might be TRBD2 (5 bases). Germline V gives CDR1 SEHNR, CDR2 FQNEAQ (reference sequence). There are 15 residues in the CDR3. Trimming removed 4 bases at V and 8 bases at J, with 18 bases between. This CDR3 reads CASSSPPLAGDEQFF. Written as DNA, the CDR3 is TGTGCCAGCAGCTCCCCGCCGCTAGCAGGTGATGAGCAGTTCTTC. The full variable domain, rest sourced from reference TRBV7-9 and TRBJ2-1, is DTGVSQNPRHKITKRGQNVTFRCDPISEHNRLYWYRQTLGQGPEFLTYFQNEAQLEKSRLLSDRFSAERPKGSFSTLEIQRTEQGDSAMYLCASSSPPLAGDEQFFGPGTRLTVL.

This chain uses TRBV19 with TRBJ1-1; TRBD1 aligns across 12 bases. This CDR3 has 19 residues. Germline V lookup: CDR1 LNHDA, CDR2 SQIVND (reference sequence). The trim removed 6 bases at V and 1 base at J, leaving 15 bases unmatched. The CDR3 DNA sequence: TGTGCCAGTAGCCTGGGGCGGGACAGGGGGCAACAGAGGAACACTGAAGCTTTCTTT. Its translation is CASSLGRDRGQQRNTEAFF. Full variable domain (outside the CDR3, taken from reference TRBV19 and TRBJ1-1): DGGITQSPKYLFRKEGQNVTLSCEQNLNHDAMYWYRQDPGQGLRLIYYSQIVNDFQKGDIAEGYSVSREKKESFPLTVTSAQKNPTAFYLCASSLGRDRGQQRNTEAFFGQGTRLTVV.

The chain has TRBV5-6 and TRBJ2-2; 10 bases agree with TRBD1. Trimming cost V 4 bases and J 5 bases; bases outside gene matches: 14. The CDR3 runs to 18 residues. Germline V gene sequence: CDR1 SGHDT, CDR2 YYEEEE. CDR3 loop: CASSPLKPTGGWTGELFF. DNA for the CDR3: TGTGCCAGCAGCCCTCTGAAACCGACAGGGGGCTGGACCGGGGAGCTGTTTTTT.

This clone was detected only a few times. V usage is TRBV6-5 and J usage is TRBJ1-5; tentative D call: TRBD1 (5 bases). This CDR3 comprises 13 residues. Germline CDR1 and CDR2: MNHEY and SVGAGI. V lost 6 bases to trimming and J lost 4 bases, with 10 bases between them. CDR3 region: CASSRSGNQPQHF. CDR3 nucleotides: TGTGCCAGCAGCAGATCAGGGAATCAGCCCCAGCATTTT.

The chain is built from TRBV9 and TRBJ2-7, with 8 positions matching TRBD2. The CDR3 spans 16 residues. V lost 2 bases and J lost 1; bases outside the gene matches: 8. Germline values: CDR1 SGDLS, CDR2 YYNGEE. The CDR3 spells CASSVDSGTPSYEQYF. The DNA for the CDR3 is TGTGCCAGCAGCGTGGATAGCGGGACCCCTTCCTACGAGCAGTACTTC.

This chain connects TRBV5-1 to TRBJ2-3; D is unclear. The CDR3 runs 13 residues. CDR1 and CDR2 (germline): SGHRS, YFSETQ. Trimming pared 4 bases from V and 1 base from J, leaving 7 bases between. For the CDR3, the DNA is TGCGCCAGCAGCCCCGGTCGCACAGATACGCAGTATTTT. Translating it yields CASSPGRTDTQYF.